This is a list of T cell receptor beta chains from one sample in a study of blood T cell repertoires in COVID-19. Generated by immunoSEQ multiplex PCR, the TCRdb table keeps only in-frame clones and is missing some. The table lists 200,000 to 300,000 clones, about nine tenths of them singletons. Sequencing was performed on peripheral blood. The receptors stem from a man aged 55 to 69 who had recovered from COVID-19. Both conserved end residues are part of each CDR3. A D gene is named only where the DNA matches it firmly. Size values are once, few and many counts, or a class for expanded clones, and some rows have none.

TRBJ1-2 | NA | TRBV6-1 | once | TGTGCCAGCAGTGAAGTAACAGGGCCGTTCTATGGCTACACCTTC | CASSEVTGPFYGYTF
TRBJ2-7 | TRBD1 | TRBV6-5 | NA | TGTGCCAGCAGTTACAGGGGGCAAGAGTCTTACGAGCAGTACTTC | CASSYRGQESYEQYF
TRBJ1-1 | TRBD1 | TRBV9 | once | TGTGCCAGCAGCGTAGCCCCAGGGGGCCGTTTCACTGAAGCTTTCTTT | CASSVAPGGRFTEAFF
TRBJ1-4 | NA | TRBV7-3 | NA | TGTGCCAGCAGTCCAGGGGTCGTAACTAATGAAAAACTGTTTTTT | CASSPGVVTNEKLFF
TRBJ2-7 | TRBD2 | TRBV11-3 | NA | TGTGCCAGCAGCTTCAGGCGGGGGGGCGCAAACTACTACGAGCAGTACTTC | CASSFRRGGANYYEQYF
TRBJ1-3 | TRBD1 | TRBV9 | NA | TGTGCCAGCAGCGTAGAGGGGGCCTCTGGAAACACCATATATTTT | CASSVEGASGNTIYF
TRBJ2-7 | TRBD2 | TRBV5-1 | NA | TGCGCCAGCAGCCTGGACGTAAGCGGGGGGGCACACGAGCAGTACTTC | CASSLDVSGGAHEQYF
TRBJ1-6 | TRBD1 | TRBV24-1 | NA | TGTGCCACCAGTGATTCCAGACAGGGGGCGTTTTCACCCCTCCACTTT | CATSDSRQGAFSPLHF
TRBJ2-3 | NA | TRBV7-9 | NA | TGTGCCAGCAGCGATTGGACAACTAGCACAGATACGCAGTATTTT | CASSDWTTSTDTQYF
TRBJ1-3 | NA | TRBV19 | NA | TGTGCCAGTAGTATTCGGCCAGGATACTCTGGAAACACCATATATTTT | CASSIRPGYSGNTIYF
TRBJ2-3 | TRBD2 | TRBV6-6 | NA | TGTGCCAGCAGTTACATAGCGGGGGGACTCACAGATACGCAGTATTTT | CASSYIAGGLTDTQYF
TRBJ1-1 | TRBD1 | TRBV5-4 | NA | TGTGCCAGCAGCCCCCGGTCGGGACAGGGGGCGACTGAAGCTTTCTTT | CASSPRSGQGATEAFF
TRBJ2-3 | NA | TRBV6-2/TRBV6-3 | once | TGTGCCAGCAGTTACGGGTCGGCTAGCGGCACAGATACGCAGTATTTT | CASSYGSASGTDTQYF
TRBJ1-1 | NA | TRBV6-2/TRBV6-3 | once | TGTGCCAGCAGTTACTATACGGGGGTCGAAGCTTTCTTT | CASSYYTGVEAFF
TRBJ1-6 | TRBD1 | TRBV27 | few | TGTGCCAGCAGTTTAATAGGGGGCGCTCGGTCACCCCTCCACTTT | CASSLIGGARSPLHF
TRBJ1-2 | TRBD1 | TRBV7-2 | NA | TGTGCCAGCAGCCCACGTGGGACAGCCGATGGCTACACCTTC | CASSPRGTADGYTF
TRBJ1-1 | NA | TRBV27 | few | TGTGCCAGCAGTTTAGTCAGGGGAGGGACTGAAGCTTTCTTT | CASSLVRGGTEAFF
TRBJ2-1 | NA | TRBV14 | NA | TGTGCCAGCAGCCGGGCACCCGGGGGCAATGAGCAGTTCTTC | CASSRAPGGNEQFF
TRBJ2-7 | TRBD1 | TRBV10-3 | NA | TGTGCCATCAGTGAGTTTGACAGGGGGCTCGGAAACGAGCAGTACTTC | CAISEFDRGLGNEQYF
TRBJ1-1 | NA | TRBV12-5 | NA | TGTGCTAGTGGTTTGGTATTTCTAGGACAAGGACACACTGAAGCTTTCTTT | CASGLVFLGQGHTEAFF
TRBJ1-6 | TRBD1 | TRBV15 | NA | TGTGCCACCAGTAGGACAGGCCCGAGCTCCTATAATTCACCCCTCCACTTT | CATSRTGPSSYNSPLHF
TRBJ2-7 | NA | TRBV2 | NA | TGTGCCAGCAGTGACGCGTCGGACAGAGGAACCTACGAGCAGTACTTC | CASSDASDRGTYEQYF
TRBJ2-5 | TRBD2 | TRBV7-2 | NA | TGTGCCAGCAGCCGGGGACTAGCGGGGGGGGCGAGAGAGACCCAGTACTTC | CASSRGLAGGARETQYF
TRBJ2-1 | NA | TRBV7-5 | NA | TGTGCCAGAAGCTTAGTGATCATGAGCGGGGGGGCCTACAATGAGCAGTTCTTC | CARSLVIMSGGAYNEQFF
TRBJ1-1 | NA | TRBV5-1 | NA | TGCGCCAGCAGGGGGGCCGGGGCCCTGAACACTGAAGCTTTCTTT | CASRGAGALNTEAFF
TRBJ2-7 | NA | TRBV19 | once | TGTGCCAGTAGTATCGGGGAGGACGAGCAGTACTTC | CASSIGEDEQYF
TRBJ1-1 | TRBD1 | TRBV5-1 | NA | TGCGCCAGCAGCGCTACACAGGGGGCCAAATTGGGCACTGAAGCTTTCTTT | CASSATQGAKLGTEAFF
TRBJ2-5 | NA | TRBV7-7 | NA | TGTGCTAGCAGCCCCTTGGGCCGAGGAAGGGGTTCGGAGACCCAGTACTTC | CASSPLGRGRGSETQYF
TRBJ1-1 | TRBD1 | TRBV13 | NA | TGTGCCAGCAGCTTAGACAGGGGCACTGAAGCTTTCTTT | CASSLDRGTEAFF
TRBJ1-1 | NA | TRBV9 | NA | TGTGCCAGCAGCGTAGTCCAGAACACTGAAGCTTTCTTT | CASSVVQNTEAFF
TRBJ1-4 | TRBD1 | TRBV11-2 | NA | TGTGCCAGCAGCGCCGACAGGGGAAATGAAAAACTGTTTTTT | CASSADRGNEKLFF
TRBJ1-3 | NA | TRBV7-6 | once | TGTGCCAGCAGCTTAGCAACAGGACCACCTCGCTCTGGAAACACCATATATTTT | CASSLATGPPRSGNTIYF
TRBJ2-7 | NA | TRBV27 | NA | TGTGCCAGCAGTTTAGGGGCGAGGAGCTCCTACGAGCAGTACTTC | CASSLGARSSYEQYF